Presented here are 8 T cell receptor beta chains from one specimen sequenced in a study of cytomegalovirus exposure and HLA in healthy donors. The PCR was carried out with 60 Vbeta primers and 13 Jbeta primers. Only in-frame clones appear in the TCRdb table, and some are missing; sequencing was by immunoSEQ multiplex PCR. The profile shows more than 90,000 clones, approximately 80% of them singletons. Sequencing was carried out using PBMCs. The receptors were gathered from a man aged 50 to 60 in good health and CMV-seronegative.

This chain uses TRBV19 with TRBJ1-5, with D possibly matching TRBD1 (6 bases). CDR3 length: 14 residues. V was pared by 7 bases and J by 6 bases, with 16 bases between. Germline V CDR1 and CDR2: LNHDA, SQIVND (reference sequence). In DNA, the CDR3 is TGTGCCAGTATCAGTTCAGGGGTTCCTCAGCCCCAGCATTTT. Translation: CASISSGVPQPQHF. Based on the CDR3 plus reference TRBV19 and TRBJ1-5, the full variable domain is DGGITQSPKYLFRKEGQNVTLSCEQNLNHDAMYWYRQDPGQGLRLIYYSQIVNDFQKGDIAEGYSVSREKKESFPLTVTSAQKNPTAFYLCASISSGVPQPQHFGDGTRLSIL.

The V and J genes are TRBV20-1 and TRBJ2-7, with D unclear. Looked up from germline, CDR1 is DFQATT and CDR2 is SNEGSKA (reference sequence). Trimming left V 3 bases short and J 4 bases short, with 7 bases between. The CDR3 covers 11 residues. CDR3 sequence: CSASLRYEQYF. Here the CDR3 DNA reads TGCAGTGCTAGTTTGCGGTACGAGCAGTACTTC.

CDR3 protein: CASSQGDTGAVTEAFF. Written as DNA, the CDR3 is TGTGCCAGCAGCCAAGGAGACACAGGGGCGGTCACTGAAGCTTTCTTT. The V gene is TRBV28, the J gene TRBJ1-1; 7 nucleotides line up with TRBD1. J lost 4 bases, V lost 6 bases, and 14 bases had no gene match. The CDR3 has 16 residues. Looked up from germline, CDR1 is MDHEN and CDR2 is SYDVKM.

This rearrangement joins TRBV12-5 to TRBJ1-1, with a possible D match to TRBD1 (5 bases). This CDR3 comprises 13 residues. CDR1 and CDR2 from the germline V gene are LGHNT and FRNRAP. The ends were cut back, 5 bases at V and 1 base at J, with 8 bases in the middle. The CDR3 sequence is CASGPQGNTEAFF. CDR3 nucleotides: TGTGCTAGTGGTCCGCAGGGGAACACTGAAGCTTTCTTT.

This chain links TRBV5-1 with TRBJ2-5, with TRBD1 identical over 7 bases. CDR1 is SGHRS and CDR2 is YFSETQ in the germline V gene. V dropped 2 bases and J dropped 11; count of bases not matched to a gene: 12. This CDR3 has 14 residues. The chain's CDR3 is CASSLTGTQGEQYF. The CDR3 region has the DNA TGCGCCAGCAGCTTAACAGGGACCCAGGGGGAGCAGTACTTC.

This clone was recorded a few times. The V gene is TRBV6-5, the J gene TRBJ2-2, with D possibly TRBD1 on 5 matching bases. Germline V gene lookup returns CDR1 MNHEY and CDR2 SVGAGI. The V end lost 5 bases, the J end lost 8 bases, and 18 bases lay between the germline ends. The CDR3 runs to 15 residues. CDR3 bases: TGTGCCAGCAGTCCAGGGCCCCTGCCGTCGGGGGAGCTGTTTTTT. Protein sequence: CASSPGPLPSGELFF.

The chain carries TRBV30 and TRBJ2-1; D not certain. The V gene lost 4 bases and the J gene lost 8 bases, with 15 bases spanning the gap. Germline V lookup: CDR1 GTSNPN, CDR2 SVGIG (reference sequence). The CDR3 is 13 amino acids. CDR3 in DNA: TGTGCCTGGACCCGAGAATTCCTCTATGAGCAGTTCTTC. Encoded protein: CAWTREFLYEQFF. Drawing the rest from reference TRBV30 and TRBJ2-1, the complete variable domain is SQTIHQWPATLVQPVGSPLSLECTVEGTSNPNLYWYRQAAGRGLQLLFYSVGIGQISSEVPQNLSASRPQDRQFILSSKKLLLSDSGFYLCAWTREFLYEQFFGPGTRLTVL.

The chain uses TRBV9 and TRBJ1-1, with no clear D. The CDR3 is 14 amino acids. V dropped 0 bases and J dropped 1 base, with 7 bases sitting between them. Germline-derived CDR1 and CDR2 are SGDLS and YYNGEE. The CDR3: CASSVATENTEAFF. In DNA form, the CDR3 reads TGTGCCAGCAGCGTAGCTACAGAGAACACTGAAGCTTTCTTT. The full variable domain, its missing parts supplied by reference TRBV9 and TRBJ1-1, is DSGVTQTPKHLITATGQRVTLRCSPRSGDLSVYWYQQSLDQGLQFLIQYYNGEERAKGNILERFSAQQFPDLHSELNLSSLELGDSALYFCASSVATENTEAFFGQGTRLTVV.